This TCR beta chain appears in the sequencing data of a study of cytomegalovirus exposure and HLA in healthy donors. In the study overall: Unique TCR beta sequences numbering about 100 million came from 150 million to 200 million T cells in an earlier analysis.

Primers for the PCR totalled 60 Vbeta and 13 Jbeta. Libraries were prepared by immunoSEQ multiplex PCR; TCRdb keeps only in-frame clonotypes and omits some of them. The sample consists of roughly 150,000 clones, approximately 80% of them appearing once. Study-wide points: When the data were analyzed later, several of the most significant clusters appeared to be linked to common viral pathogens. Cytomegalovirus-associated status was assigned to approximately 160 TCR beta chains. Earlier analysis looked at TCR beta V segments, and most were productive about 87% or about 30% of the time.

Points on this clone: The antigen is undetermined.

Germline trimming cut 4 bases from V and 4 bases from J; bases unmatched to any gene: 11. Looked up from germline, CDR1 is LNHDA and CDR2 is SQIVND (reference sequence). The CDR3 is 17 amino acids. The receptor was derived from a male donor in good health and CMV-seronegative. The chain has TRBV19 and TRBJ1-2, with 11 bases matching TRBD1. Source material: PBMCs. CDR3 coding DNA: TGTGCCAGTAGTACCGAATGGACAGGGGGCGCCGGCTATGGCTACACCTTC. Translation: CASSTEWTGGAGYGYTF.